This TCR beta chain is drawn from a study of T cell responses to AZD1222 COVID-19 vaccine. Study-wide results and caveats: Regions left unmutated in variants are reportedly the target of nearly half of spike-specific TCRs. It was only 6 or 7 AZD1222 recipients who were seropositive at baseline. After two AZD1222 doses, spike-specific TCR breadth and depth rose versus day 0.

In the case of this clone: Its antigen is unidentified.

The CDR3 covers 16 residues. Germline lookup yields CDR1 LGHNA and CDR2 YNFKEQ. Repertoires were generated with immunoSEQ multiplex PCR, while TCRdb's copy carries only in-frame clones and drops some. The top ten clones hold around 6% of a sample with 95,000 to 150,000 clones, over 75% of them seen once. The chain couples TRBV4-2 to TRBJ2-2; the D gene is possibly TRBD1 (8 bases). The source material was peripheral blood, sampled on day 0 of AZD1222 vaccination. This receptor was taken from an adult in good health. The CDR3: CPTSQHRGGLSGELFF. CDR3 in DNA: TGTCCCACCAGCCAACACAGGGGGGGGTTGTCCGGGGAGCTGTTTTTT.